This TCR beta chain was recovered during a study of T cells after yellow fever vaccination. The V segment lost 1 base and the J segment 2 bases; nucleotides outside the gene matches: 3. The length of the CDR3 is 15 residues. The V gene's germline CDR1 is SGHRS and CDR2 YFSETQ. As regards this clonotype: Its antigen is currently unknown.

The study, taken as a whole, reports: The CD4 and CD8 compartments had a small share of their clonotypes in common.

Each CDR3 protein gets one entry after TCRdb re-called the 5' RACE reads with MiXCR. This table holds approximately 300,000 distinct CDR3 sequences, roughly 8.7% found once. V is TRBV5-1 and J is TRBJ2-3; the match to TRBD2 covers 8 bases. The sequence derives from a man aged 18 to 30 who received the YFV17D yellow fever vaccine. The sample in question was PBMCs, obtained on the day of the first yellow fever vaccination. The CDR3 nucleotides read TGCGCCAGCAGCTTGAACGGGGGGGACACAGATACGCAGTATTTT. Its translation: CASSLNGGDTDTQYF.